These T cell receptor beta chains were read from a single sample in a study of cytomegalovirus exposure and HLA in healthy donors. Libraries were prepared by immunoSEQ multiplex PCR; TCRdb keeps only in-frame clonotypes and omits some of them. In the table there are approximately 120,000 clones, about 90% of which are singletons. Sequenced input: PBMCs. The origin of the receptors is a woman younger than 30 in good health and CMV-seronegative. The CDR3 runs from the conserved cysteine through the conserved F or W. A D gene is named only where the DNA matches it firmly. Only part of the rows carry a size: once, few, many, or a class if the clone is expanded.

J,D,V,size,DNA,CDR3
TRBJ2-3,.,TRBV5-1,few,TGCGCCAGCACCATCCAGGACAGTACGGTAGATACGCAGTATTTT,CASTIQDSTVDTQYF
TRBJ2-7,TRBD1,TRBV19,.,TGTGCCAGTAGTCCCACCGGGACAGGGGAGTACGAGCAGTACTTC,CASSPTGTGEYEQYF
TRBJ2-1,.,TRBV5-1,.,TGCGCCAGCAGCTTGGACTACTACAATGAGCAGTTCTTC,CASSLDYYNEQFF
TRBJ1-5,TRBD1,TRBV9,.,TGTGCCAGCAGCGAGGGACAGCAAAATCAGCCCCAGCATTTT,CASSEGQQNQPQHF
TRBJ1-1,TRBD1,TRBV2,.,TGTGCCAGCAACGTAGAGGGGGCAGGGACTGAAGCTTTCTTT,CASNVEGAGTEAFF
TRBJ2-5,TRBD1,TRBV9,.,TGTGCCAGCAGTGAGGGACAGGGGGCCGAGACCCAGTACTTC,CASSEGQGAETQYF
TRBJ2-7,.,TRBV7-9,.,TGTGCCAGCAGCTTAGATGGCGGGACCCGACCTGTTGGCGAGCAGTACTTC,CASSLDGGTRPVGEQYF
TRBJ2-7,.,TRBV6-5,.,TGTGCCAGCAGAAAGACCGGGACAACCTACGAGCAGTACTTC,CASRKTGTTYEQYF
TRBJ1-2,TRBD1,TRBV30,.,TGTGCCTGGAGTGTCGCCAGGGGGTACTATGGCTACACCTTC,CAWSVARGYYGYTF
TRBJ2-5,TRBD1,TRBV18,.,TGTGCCAGCTCACCACTTCCGGGACAGGGTTACGAGACCCAGTACTTC,CASSPLPGQGYETQYF
TRBJ1-4,.,TRBV9,.,TGTGCCAGCAGCGTCACATGGACGGGGGAAAAACTGTTTTTT,CASSVTWTGEKLFF
TRBJ1-5,.,TRBV7-6,.,TGTGCCAGCAGTTTAAGTAGATCAAGCCCCCAGCATTTT,CASSLSRSSPQHF
TRBJ2-3,TRBD1,TRBV28,.,TGTGCCAGCAGTTCCGGACAGGGGAAGGTGAGGACAGATACGCAGTATTTT,CASSSGQGKVRTDTQYF
TRBJ1-6,TRBD1,TRBV28,.,TGTGCCAGCAGTTCGTCAGGGGGCGCAAATTCACCCCTCCACTTT,CASSSSGGANSPLHF
TRBJ2-1,.,TRBV13,.,TGTGCCAGCAGCGTAGGAGGAGGCAATGAGCAGTTCTTC,CASSVGGGNEQFF
TRBJ2-7,.,TRBV6-5,.,TGTGCCAGCGGGGGACTTGCCTCCTACGAGCAGTACTTC,CASGGLASYEQYF
TRBJ1-4,.,TRBV14,.,TGTGCCAGCAGCCAAGTTGGGTCCCGGACTTATAATGAAAAACTGTTTTTT,CASSQVGSRTYNEKLFF
TRBJ2-1,TRBD2,TRBV7-2,.,TGTGCCAGCAGCCCCAGGGCTGGTTTGTCTAGCGGGAGTTTTTATGAGCAGTTCTTC,CASSPRAGLSSGSFYEQFF
TRBJ2-1,.,TRBV11-2,.,TGTGCCAGCAGCCCGGGGGACTGGAGCTCCTACAATGAGCAGTTCTTC,CASSPGDWSSYNEQFF
TRBJ2-7,.,TRBV20-1,once,TGCAGTGCTAGATCATTAACAGAGCAGTACTTC,CSARSLTEQYF
TRBJ1-1,.,TRBV2,.,TGTGCCAGCAGCTTTCCTGGGTCGGGAGGCACTGAAGCTTTCTTT,CASSFPGSGGTEAFF
TRBJ1-2,.,TRBV15,once,TGTGCCACCAGCAGATCCCAAGGGGTTGATGGCTACACCTTC,CATSRSQGVDGYTF
TRBJ1-2,.,TRBV30,.,TGTGCCTGGAGTGTACTAGAAGGAGGCTACACCTTC,CAWSVLEGGYTF
TRBJ2-7,.,TRBV11-3,.,TGTGCCAGCAGCTTCAACTCCGAGCAGTACTTC,CASSFNSEQYF
TRBJ2-7,.,TRBV7-9,few,TGTGCCAGCAGCCCTAGGGGTGTTTACGAGCAGTACTTC,CASSPRGVYEQYF
TRBJ2-7,.,TRBV5-6,.,TGTGCCAGCAGCTTGCAGGGGACCGAGCAGTACTTC,CASSLQGTEQYF
TRBJ2-7,TRBD2,TRBV9,.,TGTGCCAGCAGCGCTGCTAGCGGGACGTACGAGCAGTACTTC,CASSAASGTYEQYF
TRBJ1-3,TRBD1,TRBV7-8,.,TGTGCCAGCAGCTTGGGTCGGGACAGCTCTGGAAACACCATATATTTT,CASSLGRDSSGNTIYF
TRBJ2-7,.,TRBV7-9,.,TGTGCCAGCAGCTTAATCTCGCGCTATGAGCAGTACTTC,CASSLISRYEQYF
TRBJ2-5,.,TRBV5-6,.,TGTGCCAGCAGCACCGGGACAAGGCTGAAGGGTCAAGAGACCCAGTACTTC,CASSTGTRLKGQETQYF
TRBJ1-1,TRBD1,TRBV28,.,TGTGCCAGCAGGGGACAGCCGACGATAGAAGCTTTCTTT,CASRGQPTIEAFF
TRBJ2-7,.,TRBV15,.,TGTGCCACCAGCAGACAGGGGGGCTACGAGCAGTACTTC,CATSRQGGYEQYF
TRBJ2-1,TRBD2,TRBV30,.,TGTGCCTGTACCACCGCGGGGGATGAGCAGTTCTTC,CACTTAGDEQFF
TRBJ2-4,TRBD2,TRBV7-9,once,TGTGCCAGCAGCTCACGAAGCGGGAGGACCAAAAACATTCAGTACTTC,CASSSRSGRTKNIQYF
TRBJ1-5,.,TRBV15,.,TGTGCCACCAGCAGAGACCGGGGTATACAGCCCCAGCATTTT,CATSRDRGIQPQHF
TRBJ1-6,.,TRBV30,.,TGTGCCTGGAGTGTACCCAGCTCCTATAATTCACCCCTCCACTTT,CAWSVPSSYNSPLHF
TRBJ1-4,TRBD1,TRBV28,once,TGTGCCAGCAGTCCATTCGCACCGGAGGACAGGGTAAATGAAAAACTGTTTTTT,CASSPFAPEDRVNEKLFF
TRBJ2-7,.,TRBV5-6,.,TGTGCCAGCAGCCACCAGGACTACGAGCAGTACTTC,CASSHQDYEQYF
TRBJ2-1,TRBD2,TRBV7-2,.,TGTGCCAGCAGCCCCAAGGCCCAGCTAGCGGACGTTCCCAATGAGCAGTTCTTC,CASSPKAQLADVPNEQFF
TRBJ2-7,TRBD2,TRBV29-1,.,TGCAGCGTTGGGGGTAGGGGGACTAGCGGCCACTACGAGCAGTACTTC,CSVGGRGTSGHYEQYF
TRBJ2-7,TRBD2,TRBV7-2,.,TGTGCCAGCAGCCGAGGGACTAGCGGGTACGAGCAGTACTTC,CASSRGTSGYEQYF